Listed here are 20 T cell receptor beta chains from one sample, sequenced in a study of T-cell reconstitution after alpha-beta-depleted transplantation in children. Library preparation (for TCRbeta) was performed with unique molecular identifiers. One entry per CDR3 protein results from TCRdb running MiXCR on the PCR reads. The table lists some 190,000 distinct CDR3 sequences, 11% of them singletons. Sequenced here: PBMCs, sampled before TCRalphabeta/CD19-depleted stem cell transplant. Source of these receptors: a boy aged 2 to 10 with acute myeloid leukemia, due to receive a stem cell transplant.

This clonotype was detected ten times or more. CDR3 loop: CASSRDSPNTGELFF. CDR3 nucleotide sequence: TGCGCCAGCAGCCGGGACAGCCCGAACACCGGGGAGCTGTTTTTT. J is TRBJ2-2 and V is TRBV5-1; 7 positions agree with TRBD1. Germline CDR1 is SGHRS and CDR2 is YFSETQ. The trim removed 4 bases at V and 0 bases at J, leaving 3 bases unmatched. The CDR3 contains 15 residues.

This clonotype was detected ten times or more. The V and J genes are TRBV20-1 and TRBJ1-4, with unresolved D. This CDR3 is built from 11 residues. Germline V gene sequence: CDR1 DFQATT, CDR2 SNEGSKA (reference sequence). V lost 3 bases to trimming and J lost 7 bases, with 6 bases between them. DNA for the CDR3: TGCAGTGCTAGTCCCGGTGAAAAACTGTTTTTT. Its translation is CSASPGEKLFF.

The chain is built from TRBV3-1 and TRBJ2-7, with 9 bases fitting TRBD2. CDR1 and CDR2 (germline): LGHDT, YNNKEL (reference sequence). The CDR3 contains 15 residues. The trim removed 11 bases at V and 1 base at J, leaving 12 bases unmatched. In DNA form, the CDR3 reads TGTGCCTGCTCCCAAGGTCTAGCGGGGTCCTACGAGCAGTACTTC. Encoded protein: CACSQGLAGSYEQYF.

This clonotype was counted many times. CDR3 protein: CASSHLKQLDNSPLHF. DNA of the CDR3: TGCGCCAGCAGCCACCTCAAACAGCTGGATAATTCACCCCTCCACTTT. V is TRBV4-1 and J is TRBJ1-6, with unresolved D. V shed 3 bases and J shed 5 bases, with 14 bases lying between them. The CDR3 sequence is 16 residues long. Germline values: CDR1 MGHRA, CDR2 YSYEKL.

This clonotype was counted at least ten times. CDR3 residues: CAIGTSGGFYNEQFF. The CDR3 region has the DNA TGTGCCATCGGGACTAGCGGGGGCTTCTACAATGAGCAGTTCTTC. The chain combines TRBV10-3 with TRBJ2-1, with 14 positions matching TRBD2. The V segment lost 8 bases and the J segment 3 bases; nucleotides outside the gene matches: 3. This CDR3 has 15 residues. Germline V CDR1 and CDR2: ENHRY, SYGVKD.

This clonotype was detected many times. The rearrangement uses TRBV12-3 or TRBV12-4 and TRBJ2-2; D call uncertain. The CDR3 is 13 residues long. Trimming shortened V by 4 bases and J by 5 bases, and 8 bases separated the two germline ends. The CDR3 coding sequence is TGTGCCAGCAGTTCAACAGTTACCGGGGAGCTGTTTTTT. This codes for CASSSTVTGELFF.

This clonotype has a count of ten or more. The genes are TRBV5-1 and TRBJ2-4; D call uncertain. CDR1 SGHRS and CDR2 YFSETQ come from the germline V gene. The ends were cut back, 0 bases at V and 5 bases at J, with 6 bases in the middle. CDR3 length: 13 amino acids. The CDR3 DNA is TGCGCCAGCAGCTTGGGTACAGAAAACATTCAGTACTTC. Translating it yields CASSLGTENIQYF.

There are many counts of this clonotype. The chain has TRBV20-1 and TRBJ1-6; possibly TRBD1 for D (5 bases). Trimming took 0 bases from V and 4 from J, leaving 13 bases between them. CDR3 size: 16 residues. The germline CDR1 and CDR2 sequences are DFQATT and SNEGSKA (reference sequence). CDR3 in amino acids: CSARDRTNYYNSPLHF. CDR3 in DNA: TGCAGTGCTAGAGATCGGACAAACTATTATAATTCACCCCTCCACTTT.

This clonotype appeared many times. The chain employs TRBV5-4 and TRBJ2-3, with D perhaps TRBD1 (6 bases). The CDR3 totals 15 residues. Trimming removed 0 bases from V and 1 base from J, with 9 bases in between. In germline, CDR1 is SGHNT, CDR2 YYREEE (reference sequence). The CDR3, as DNA: TGTGCCAGCAGCTTGGCCCAGGGGCGCACAGATACGCAGTATTTT. Protein sequence: CASSLAQGRTDTQYF. Based on the CDR3 plus reference TRBV5-4 and TRBJ2-3, the full variable domain is ETGVTQSPTHLIKTRGQQVTLRCSSQSGHNTVSWYQQALGQGPQFIFQYYREEENGRGNFPPRFSGLQFPNYSSELNVNALELDDSALYLCASSLAQGRTDTQYFGPGTRLTVL.

There are many counts of this clonotype. The V gene is TRBV3-1, the J gene TRBJ2-3, with D possibly called TRBD1 or TRBD2 (7 bases each). Per the germline V gene, CDR1 is LGHDT and CDR2 is YNNKEL (reference sequence). V lost 2 bases and J lost 5, with 23 bases in between. This CDR3 is 18 amino acids long. CDR3 sequence reads: CASSQIRGGWAGVDTQYF. CDR3 sequence (DNA): TGTGCCAGCAGCCAAATAAGAGGGGGCTGGGCGGGGGTAGATACGCAGTATTTT.

This clonotype was recorded many times. The chain has TRBV5-1 and TRBJ2-1, with D perhaps assigned TRBD1 or TRBD2 (6 bases each). The ends were cut back, 3 bases at V and 6 bases at J, with 31 bases in the middle. Germline V gives CDR1 SGHRS, CDR2 YFSETQ. CDR3 size: 20 residues. The CDR3 loop is CASSSSPGAQVWNLRNEQFF. The CDR3 coding sequence is TGCGCCAGCAGCTCGTCCCCGGGGGCGCAGGTTTGGAATTTACGCAATGAGCAGTTCTTC.

This clonotype has ten or more counts. The chain recombines TRBV27 with TRBJ2-5, with a tentative D call TRBD2 (5 bases). The V and J ends lost 6 bases and 4 bases respectively, with 15 bases between them. This CDR3 comprises 14 residues. CDR1 MNHEY and CDR2 SMNVEV come from the germline V gene (reference sequence). CDR3 region: CASRSSGNGETQYF. The CDR3 nucleotides read TGTGCCAGCAGGAGCTCCGGGAACGGAGAGACCCAGTACTTC.

This clonotype was detected many times. The V and J genes are TRBV12-3 or TRBV12-4 and TRBJ2-5; 11 bases are a match to TRBD2. The CDR3 spans 14 residues. V trimming: 1 base; J trimming: 9 bases; junction bases outside the gene matches: 4. CDR3 sequence: CASSLVAGGIPQYF. The CDR3 DNA is TGTGCCAGCAGTTTAGTAGCGGGGGGGATCCCCCAGTACTTC.

This clonotype showed up many times. The chain links TRBV11-3 to TRBJ2-7, with D uncertain. V was trimmed by 0 bases and J by 0 bases, leaving 3 bases between them. From germline, CDR1 is SGHNT and CDR2 YENEEA. The CDR3 length is 13 residues. CDR3: CASSLDSSYEQYV. The DNA of the CDR3 is TGTGCCAGCAGCTTAGACAGCTCCTACGAGCAGTACGTC.

This clonotype was picked up many times. The chain employs TRBV7-2 and TRBJ1-1; no clear D. Germline assignment: CDR1 SGHTA and CDR2 FQGNSA. V was cut by 2 bases and J by 11 bases, with 12 bases left in between. The CDR3 has 12 residues. The CDR3, as DNA: TGTGCCAGCAGCTTATATTCGGCTGCCGCTTTCTTT. Its protein product is CASSLYSAAAFF.

At least ten counts were recorded for this clonotype. A clone one base away is much larger, so this may be a read error. Because it lacks the conserved phenylalanine or tryptophan at the end, this CDR3 is likely a read error. This chain joins TRBV6-2 or TRBV6-3 and TRBJ2-1; maybe TRBD1 (5 bases). Per germline, CDR1 MNHEY and CDR2 SVGEGT. The CDR3 loop spans 12 amino acids. V was shortened by 6 bases and J by 7 bases, with 10 bases between the two germline ends. The CDR3 nucleotides are TGTGCCAGCAGGCCTGGGGCAAATGAGCAGTTCCTC. Amino acid sequence: CASRPGANEQFL.

This clonotype has at least ten counts. The chain links TRBV15 to TRBJ2-3, with a weak D call TRBD2 (6 bases). The length of the CDR3 is 15 residues. Germline loops: CDR1 LNHNV, CDR2 YYDKDF (reference sequence). V was trimmed by 6 bases and J by 3 bases, leaving 16 bases between them. CDR3 loop: CATRSRAGSTDTQYF. Here the CDR3 DNA reads TGTGCCACCAGGAGTAGAGCGGGCTCGACAGATACGCAGTATTTT.

This clonotype has a count of ten or more. The chain has TRBV6-5 and TRBJ1-3; no clear D gene. The CDR3 sequence is 13 residues long. V was pared by 2 bases and J by 0 bases, with 2 bases between. CDR1 is MNHEY, CDR2 SVGAGI, per germline. CDR3 loop: CASSYHSGNTIYF. The CDR3 bases are TGTGCCAGCAGTTACCACTCTGGAAACACCATATATTTT.

The V gene is TRBV12-3 or TRBV12-4, the J gene TRBJ2-1, with D perhaps matching TRBD2 (6 bases). The germline V and J ends were trimmed by 1 base and 5 bases, with 15 bases remaining between them. The CDR3 spans 16 residues. As DNA, the CDR3 is TGTGCCAGCAGTTTAGTTTCGGGAGCCAGGGACAATGAGCAGTTCTTC. Translation: CASSLVSGARDNEQFF.

This clonotype was seen at least ten times. The gene calls are TRBV12-3 or TRBV12-4 and TRBJ2-3, with D tentatively TRBD2 (6 bases). The CDR3 sequence is 17 residues long. V dropped 1 base and J dropped 0 bases, with 14 bases sitting between them. CDR3 protein: CASSLGASVPSTDTQYF. The CDR3 DNA reads as TGTGCCAGCAGTTTAGGGGCTAGCGTCCCTAGCACAGATACGCAGTATTTT.